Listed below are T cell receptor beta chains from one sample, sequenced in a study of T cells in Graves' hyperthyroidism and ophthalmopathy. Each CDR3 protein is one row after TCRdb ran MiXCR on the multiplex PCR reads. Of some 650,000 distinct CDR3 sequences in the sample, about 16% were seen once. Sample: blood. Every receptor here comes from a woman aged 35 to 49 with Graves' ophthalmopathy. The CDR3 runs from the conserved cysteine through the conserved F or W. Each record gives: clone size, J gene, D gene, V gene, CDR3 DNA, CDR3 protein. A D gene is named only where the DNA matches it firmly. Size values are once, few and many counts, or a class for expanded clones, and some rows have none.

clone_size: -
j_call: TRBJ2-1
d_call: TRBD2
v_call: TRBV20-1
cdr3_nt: TGCAGTGCTCTTAGTCTAGCGGGAGGGCCGATCAATGAGCAGTTCTTC
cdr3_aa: CSALSLAGGPINEQFF

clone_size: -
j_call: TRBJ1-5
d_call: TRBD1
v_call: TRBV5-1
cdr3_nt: TGCGCCAGCAGCTTGGATCGGGGAGGGACAGGGTTTAATCAGCCCCAGCATTTT
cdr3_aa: CASSLDRGGTGFNQPQHF

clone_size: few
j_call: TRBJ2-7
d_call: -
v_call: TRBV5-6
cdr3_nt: TGTGCCAGCACCACCCATACTGCCAAATACGAGCAGTACTTC
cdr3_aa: CASTTHTAKYEQYF

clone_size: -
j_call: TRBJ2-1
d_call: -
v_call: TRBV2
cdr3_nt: TGTGCCAGCACCCGAAACAATGAGCAGTTCTTC
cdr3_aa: CASTRNNEQFF

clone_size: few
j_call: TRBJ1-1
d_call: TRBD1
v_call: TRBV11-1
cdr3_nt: TGTGCCAGCAGGGAGGGGGCCTCTGAAGCTTTCTTT
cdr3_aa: CASREGASEAFF

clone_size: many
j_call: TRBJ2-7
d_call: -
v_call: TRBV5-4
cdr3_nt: TGTGCCAGCAGCACCGGGATTGCTCTCGCCGAGCAGTACTTC
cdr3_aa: CASSTGIALAEQYF

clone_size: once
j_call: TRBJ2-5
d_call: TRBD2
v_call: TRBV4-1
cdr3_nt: TGCGCCAGCAGCCAAGATGGGTTGTTAGCGGGGGTGAGGGAGACCCAGTACTTC
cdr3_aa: CASSQDGLLAGVRETQYF

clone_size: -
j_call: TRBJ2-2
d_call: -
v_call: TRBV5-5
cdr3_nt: TGTGCCAGCGGCGGGGAATTTGGCGGGGAGCTGTTTTTT
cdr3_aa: CASGGEFGGELFF

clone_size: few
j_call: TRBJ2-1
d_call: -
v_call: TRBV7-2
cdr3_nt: TGTGCCAGCAGTCCTCGGGCAGGAACGCAGTTCTTC
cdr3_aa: CASSPRAGTQFF

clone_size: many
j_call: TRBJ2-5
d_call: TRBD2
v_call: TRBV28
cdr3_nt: TGTGCCAGCAGTTCCTATGGGACTAGCGCTCGCCGGGAGACCCAGTACTTC
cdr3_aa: CASSSYGTSARRETQYF

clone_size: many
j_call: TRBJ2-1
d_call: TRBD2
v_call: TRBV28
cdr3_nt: TGTGCCAGCACGGGGGGAGGGCCCCACAATGAGCAGTTCTTC
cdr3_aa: CASTGGGPHNEQFF

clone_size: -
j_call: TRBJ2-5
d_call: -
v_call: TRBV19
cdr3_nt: TGTGCCAGCTCCGACCAGGGTGGGAAGGAGACCCAGTACTTC
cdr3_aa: CASSDQGGKETQYF

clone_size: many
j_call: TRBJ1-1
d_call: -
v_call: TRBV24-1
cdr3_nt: TGTGCCACCAGTGATTACGGGGGTTCGGCTTTCTTT
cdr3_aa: CATSDYGGSAFF

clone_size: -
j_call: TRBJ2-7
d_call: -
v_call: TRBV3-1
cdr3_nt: TGTGCCAGCAGCCAAGGGTCAGGAGAGCAGTACTTC
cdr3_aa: CASSQGSGEQYF

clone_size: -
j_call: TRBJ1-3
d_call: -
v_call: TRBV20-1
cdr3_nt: TGCAGTGCAGCGGGGGGGGGCACCATATATTTT
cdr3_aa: CSAAGGGTIYF

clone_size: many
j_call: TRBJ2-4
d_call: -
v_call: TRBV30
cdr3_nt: TGTGCCTGGAGTGTACGGGCAGGGAAAAACATTCAGTACTTC
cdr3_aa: CAWSVRAGKNIQYF

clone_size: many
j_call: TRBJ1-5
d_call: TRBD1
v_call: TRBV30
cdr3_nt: TGTGCCTCATCCACAGGGGAGGAACAGCCCCAGCATTTT
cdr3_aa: CASSTGEEQPQHF

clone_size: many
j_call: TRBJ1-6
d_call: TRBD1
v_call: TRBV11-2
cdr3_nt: TGTGCCACTACGGGACAGGGGAATTATAATTCACCCCTCCACTTT
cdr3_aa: CATTGQGNYNSPLHF

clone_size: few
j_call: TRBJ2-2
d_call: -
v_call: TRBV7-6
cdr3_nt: TGTGCCAGCAGCCAGGGCCTTACCTTCACCGGGGAGCTGTTTTTT
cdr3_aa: CASSQGLTFTGELFF

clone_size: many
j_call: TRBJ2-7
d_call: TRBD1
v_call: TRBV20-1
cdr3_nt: TGCAGTGCTAGCCGGGACAGGGTTTACGAGCAGTACTTC
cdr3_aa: CSASRDRVYEQYF

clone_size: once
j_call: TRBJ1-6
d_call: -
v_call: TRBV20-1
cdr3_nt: TGCAGTGCACCCCAGGGAGGGGACTATAATTCACCCCTCCACTTT
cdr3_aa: CSAPQGGDYNSPLHF

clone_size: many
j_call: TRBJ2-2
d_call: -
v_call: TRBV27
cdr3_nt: TGTGCCAGCAGTTTAATCCAAGCTTCGAACACCGGGGAGCTGTTTTTT
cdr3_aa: CASSLIQASNTGELFF

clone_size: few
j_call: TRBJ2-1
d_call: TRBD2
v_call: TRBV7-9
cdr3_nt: TGTGCCAGCAGCCCACCGGGACTAGCCAGGCGCCATGAGCAGTTCTTC
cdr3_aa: CASSPPGLARRHEQFF

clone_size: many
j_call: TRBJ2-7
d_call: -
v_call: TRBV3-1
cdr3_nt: TGTGCCAGCAGCCAGCCAGGGATTAGCGGGTCCACAGGGGAGCAGTACTTC
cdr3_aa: CASSQPGISGSTGEQYF

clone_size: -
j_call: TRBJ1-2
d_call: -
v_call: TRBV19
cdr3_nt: TGTGCCAGTAGTATGAAAAACAGAAGGGACTATGGCTACACCTTC
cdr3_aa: CASSMKNRRDYGYTF

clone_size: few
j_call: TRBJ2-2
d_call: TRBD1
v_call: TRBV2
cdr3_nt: TGTGCCAGTTCTAAGACAGGGAAGAACACCGGGGAGCTGTTTTTT
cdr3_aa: CASSKTGKNTGELFF

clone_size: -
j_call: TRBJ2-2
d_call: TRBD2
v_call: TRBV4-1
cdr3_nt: TGCGCCAGCAGTCGTACTAGCGGGGGTGTTAACACCGGGGAGCTGTTTTTT
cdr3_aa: CASSRTSGGVNTGELFF

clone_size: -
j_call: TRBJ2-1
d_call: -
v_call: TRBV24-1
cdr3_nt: TGTGCCACGTCAAGCTCCTACAATGAGCAGTTCTTC
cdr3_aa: CATSSSYNEQFF

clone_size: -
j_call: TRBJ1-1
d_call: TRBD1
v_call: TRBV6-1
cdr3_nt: TGTGCCAGCAGTGGTGACAGGGTGGATACTGAAGCTTTCTTT
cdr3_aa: CASSGDRVDTEAFF

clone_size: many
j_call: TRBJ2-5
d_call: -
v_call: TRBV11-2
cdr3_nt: TGTGCCAGCAGCCGGGACTCCGAGACCCAGTACTTC
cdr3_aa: CASSRDSETQYF

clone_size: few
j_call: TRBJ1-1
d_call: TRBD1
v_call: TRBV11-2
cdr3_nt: TGTGCCAGCAGCTTAGCAAGACCAGGGGGCAAAGTCACTGAAGCTTTCTTT
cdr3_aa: CASSLARPGGKVTEAFF

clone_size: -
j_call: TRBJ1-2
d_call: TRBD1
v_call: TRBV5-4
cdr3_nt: TGTGCCAGCAGCACTCGGACAGGGGTTAACTATGGCTACACCTTC
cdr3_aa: CASSTRTGVNYGYTF

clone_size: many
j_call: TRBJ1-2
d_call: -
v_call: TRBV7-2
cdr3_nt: TGTGCCAGCAGCTTAGGGGGGCAAAACTATGGCTACACCTTC
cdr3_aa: CASSLGGQNYGYTF

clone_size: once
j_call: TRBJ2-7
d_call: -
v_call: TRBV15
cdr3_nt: TGTGCCACCAGCTCCCAAAGGGGGACTGTTACCTACGAGCAGTACTTC
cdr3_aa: CATSSQRGTVTYEQYF

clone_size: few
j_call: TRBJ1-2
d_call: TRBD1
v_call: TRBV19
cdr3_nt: TGTGCCAGTAGTACACGACAGGGGGCAGGCTATGGCTACACCTTC
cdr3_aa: CASSTRQGAGYGYTF

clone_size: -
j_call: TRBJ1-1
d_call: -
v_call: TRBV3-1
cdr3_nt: TGTGCCAGCAGCCATAGGACCCGGGGACTTTTGAACACTGAAGCTTTCTTT
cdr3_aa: CASSHRTRGLLNTEAFF

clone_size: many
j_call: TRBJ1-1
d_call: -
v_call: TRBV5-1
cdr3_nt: TGCGCCAGCAGCTCCCGGGGGGATGCGGCCACTGAAGCTTTCTTT
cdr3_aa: CASSSRGDAATEAFF

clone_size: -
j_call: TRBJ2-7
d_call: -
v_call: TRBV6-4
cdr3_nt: TGTGCCAGCAGTGAAGACCTTAGAAGATCGCTCTACGAGCAGTACTTC
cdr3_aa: CASSEDLRRSLYEQYF

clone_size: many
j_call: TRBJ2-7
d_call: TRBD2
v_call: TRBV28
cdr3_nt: TGTGCCAGCAGTTCGATGACTAGCGGTTCCTACGAGCAGTACTTC
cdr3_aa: CASSSMTSGSYEQYF

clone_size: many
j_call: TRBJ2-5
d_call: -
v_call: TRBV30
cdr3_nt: TGTGCCTGGAGTCCCCCTAATGTGGAGACCCAGTACTTC
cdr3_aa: CAWSPPNVETQYF

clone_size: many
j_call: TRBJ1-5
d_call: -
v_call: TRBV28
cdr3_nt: TGTGCCAGCAGTTTGGAACAGGGAGGCAATCAGCCCCAGCATTTT
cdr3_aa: CASSLEQGGNQPQHF

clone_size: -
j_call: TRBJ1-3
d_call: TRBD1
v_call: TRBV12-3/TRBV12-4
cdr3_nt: TGTGCCAGCAGTTCCCACAGGGGGCATAGTGGAAACACCATATATTTT
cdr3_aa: CASSSHRGHSGNTIYF

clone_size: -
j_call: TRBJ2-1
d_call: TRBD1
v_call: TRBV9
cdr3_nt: TGTGCCAGCAGCGTAACGGGACAGGGGAAAAATGGGCAGTTCTTC
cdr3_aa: CASSVTGQGKNGQFF

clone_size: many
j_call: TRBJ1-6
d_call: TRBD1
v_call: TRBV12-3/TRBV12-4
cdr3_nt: TGTGCCAGCAGGACCGACAGGGAGAATTCACCCCTCCACTTT
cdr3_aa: CASRTDRENSPLHF

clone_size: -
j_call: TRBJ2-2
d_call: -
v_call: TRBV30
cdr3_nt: TGTGCCTGGAGTGTAGGCCATGTTAGGCCTAGCAACACCGGGGAGCTGTTTTTT
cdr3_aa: CAWSVGHVRPSNTGELFF

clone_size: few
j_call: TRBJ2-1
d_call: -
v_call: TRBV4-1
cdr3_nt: TGCGCCAGCGGCCAAGGGGTCGTGGCAGGCAATGAGCAGTTCTTC
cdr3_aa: CASGQGVVAGNEQFF

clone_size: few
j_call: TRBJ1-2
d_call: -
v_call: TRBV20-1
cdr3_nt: TGCAGTGCTAGTCCCCCCTATGGCTACACCTTC
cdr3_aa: CSASPPYGYTF

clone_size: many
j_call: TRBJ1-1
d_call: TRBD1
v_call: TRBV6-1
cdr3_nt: TGTGCCAGCGGTCGACAGGGGGCGAACACTGAAGCTTTCTTT
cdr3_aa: CASGRQGANTEAFF

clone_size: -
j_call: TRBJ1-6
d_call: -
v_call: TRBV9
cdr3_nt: TGTGCCAGCAGCGTAGCCCCTGGGCAGGGACTCTCACCCCTCCACTTT
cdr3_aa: CASSVAPGQGLSPLHF

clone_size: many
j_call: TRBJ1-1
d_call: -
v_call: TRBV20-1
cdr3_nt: TGCAGTGCTAGACCCCGGGGTCCGCGCACTGAAGCTTTCTTT
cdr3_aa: CSARPRGPRTEAFF